These T cell receptor beta chains were read from a single sample in a study of response to subunit inactivated influenza vaccine. TCRdb called the RT-PCR reads again in MiXCR, with one record for every CDR3 protein. The sample holds 610,000 or so distinct CDR3 sequences, approximately 15% seen once. The sequenced sample was PBMCs from blood, obtained roughly 13 days after vaccination. These receptor sequences come from a man aged 50-59 years who received an inactivated influenza vaccine. CDR3s include the opening cysteine and the closing phenylalanine or tryptophan. Fields, in order: V gene, D gene, clone size, CDR3 length, J gene, CDR3 protein, CDR3 DNA. D genes are given only for firm matches. A row's size may be missing; if present it is once, few, many or a size class.

TRBV11-2	-	-	15	TRBJ2-7	CASSLDRQATYEQYF	TGTGCCAGCAGCTTAGATAGACAGGCGACCTACGAGCAGTACTTC
TRBV27	TRBD2	-	16	TRBJ2-1	CASTRLGTSGRDEQFF	TGTGCCAGCACTAGGCTCGGGACTAGCGGGAGAGATGAGCAGTTCTTC
TRBV28	TRBD1	-	15	TRBJ1-5	CASSWGQGINQPQHF	TGTGCCAGCAGTTGGGGACAGGGCATTAATCAGCCCCAGCATTTT
TRBV2	-	-	15	TRBJ2-5	CASNPFTGRRETQYF	TGTGCCAGCAATCCATTCACGGGTAGGAGAGAGACCCAGTACTTC
TRBV7-2	-	few	14	TRBJ2-5	CASSLFRTEETQYF	TGTGCCAGCAGCTTATTCCGGACAGAAGAGACCCAGTACTTC
TRBV29-1	-	few	16	TRBJ2-1	CSVVGGERGLYNEQFF	TGCAGCGTTGTGGGTGGTGAAAGGGGACTCTACAATGAGCAGTTCTTC
TRBV12-5	-	-	14	TRBJ2-3	CASGPSRETDTQYF	TGTGCTAGTGGTCCGTCAAGGGAAACAGATACGCAGTATTTT
TRBV12-3/TRBV12-4	-	-	14	TRBJ1-4	CASTTTGGGEKLFF	TGTGCCAGCACAACGACAGGTGGAGGTGAAAAACTGTTTTTT
TRBV20-1	TRBD2	few	14	TRBJ2-7	CSAPKLAGAHEQYF	TGCAGTGCTCCCAAACTAGCGGGAGCCCACGAGCAGTACTTC
TRBV5-1	TRBD2	many	13	TRBJ2-2	CASFGRGTGELFF	TGCGCCAGCTTCGGGAGGGGCACCGGGGAGCTGTTTTTT
TRBV5-1	TRBD1	-	16	TRBJ1-6	CASSPGGQDYNSPLHF	TGCGCCAGCAGCCCCGGAGGACAGGATTATAATTCACCCCTCCACTTT
TRBV7-2	-	few	16	TRBJ2-2	CASSFFFRRNTGELFF	TGTGCCAGCAGCTTTTTTTTCCGGAGAAACACCGGGGAGCTGTTTTTT
TRBV12-3/TRBV12-4	-	many	15	TRBJ1-4	CASSVGGATNEKLFF	TGTGCCAGCAGTGTCGGAGGGGCAACTAATGAAAAACTGTTTTTT
TRBV7-7	-	few	13	TRBJ1-1	CASSRDTGAEAFF	TGTGCCAGCAGCCGGGACACCGGAGCTGAAGCTTTCTTT